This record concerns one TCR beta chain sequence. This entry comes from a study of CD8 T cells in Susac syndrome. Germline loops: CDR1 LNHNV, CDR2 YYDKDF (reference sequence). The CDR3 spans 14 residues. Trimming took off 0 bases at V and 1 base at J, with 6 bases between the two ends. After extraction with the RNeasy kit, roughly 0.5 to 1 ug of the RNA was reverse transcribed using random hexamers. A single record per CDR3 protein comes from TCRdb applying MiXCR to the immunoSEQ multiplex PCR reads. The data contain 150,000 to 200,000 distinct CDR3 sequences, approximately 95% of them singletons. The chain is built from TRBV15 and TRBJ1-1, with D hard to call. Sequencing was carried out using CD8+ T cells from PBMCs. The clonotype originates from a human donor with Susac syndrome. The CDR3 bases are TGTGCCACCAGCAGAGAGGAGGAGAACACTGAAGCTTTCTTT. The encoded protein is CATSREEENTEAFF.